This is a list of T cell receptor beta chains from one sample in a study of blood T cell repertoires in COVID-19. Only in-frame clones appear in the TCRdb table, and some are missing; sequencing was by immunoSEQ multiplex PCR. The sample has 410,000 or so clones, 75% to 90% seen once; the top ten hold roughly 1.6%. The source material was peripheral blood. All receptors come from a woman aged 40 to 55 with COVID-19, enrolled during active disease. CDR3s include the opening cysteine and the closing phenylalanine or tryptophan. Fields, in order: V gene, D gene, J gene, clone size, CDR3 protein, CDR3 DNA. D genes are given only for firm matches. Clone size is not always given. Where it is, it says once, few, many or a class for expanded clones.

TRBV5-5,TRBD1,TRBJ1-2,NA,CASSWGQPYGYTF,TGTGCCAGCAGCTGGGGACAGCCCTATGGCTACACCTTC
TRBV5-1,TRBD1,TRBJ2-7,NA,CASSLRPGQGSEQYF,TGCGCCAGCAGCCTGAGGCCGGGACAGGGAAGCGAGCAGTACTTC
TRBV18,TRBD1,TRBJ2-7,NA,CASSPDRGTYEQYF,TGTGCCAGCTCCCCGGACAGGGGGACCTACGAGCAGTACTTC
TRBV7-9,NA,TRBJ1-4,NA,CASSFGGTNEKLFF,TGTGCCAGCAGCTTCGGGGGAACTAATGAAAAACTGTTTTTT
TRBV25-1,NA,TRBJ2-7,NA,CASSETGRSDEQYF,TGTGCCAGCAGTGAAACCGGGAGAAGCGACGAGCAGTACTTC
TRBV7-9,NA,TRBJ1-2,few,CASSLTSTFDYGYTF,TGTGCCAGCAGCTTAACGTCTACCTTCGACTATGGCTACACCTTC
TRBV7-9,NA,TRBJ2-2,NA,CASSLALADAGELFF,TGTGCCAGCAGCTTAGCGCTAGCCGACGCTGGGGAGCTGTTTTTT
TRBV6-2/TRBV6-3,TRBD1,TRBJ1-4,few,CASSYSGGNEKLFF,TGTGCCAGCAGTTACTCAGGGGGCAACGAAAAACTGTTTTTT
TRBV7-8,TRBD2,TRBJ2-1,NA,CASSYSSGRVNEQFF,TGTGCCAGCAGCTATTCTAGTGGGAGGGTAAATGAGCAGTTCTTC
TRBV9,TRBD1,TRBJ2-3,NA,CASSGEGTGLDTQYF,TGTGCCAGCAGCGGAGAAGGGACAGGCTTAGATACGCAGTATTTT
TRBV27,NA,TRBJ2-1,NA,CASSRYNEQFF,TGTGCCAGCTCCCGTTACAATGAGCAGTTCTTC
TRBV28,TRBD1,TRBJ1-5,NA,CASSPDFRTGKSNQPQHF,TGTGCCAGCAGCCCCGATTTCCGGACAGGGAAGAGCAATCAGCCCCAGCATTTT
TRBV7-3,NA,TRBJ2-1,NA,CASSLTVGRGKDNEQFF,TGTGCCAGCAGCTTAACGGTTGGTCGCGGGAAAGACAATGAGCAGTTCTTC
TRBV12-5,NA,TRBJ1-2,NA,CASGLTTEDGYTF,TGTGCTAGTGGTTTGACGACAGAAGATGGCTACACCTTC
TRBV6-5,NA,TRBJ1-5,NA,CATSGMARGQPQHF,TGTGCCACCTCGGGGATGGCCCGTGGTCAGCCCCAGCATTTT